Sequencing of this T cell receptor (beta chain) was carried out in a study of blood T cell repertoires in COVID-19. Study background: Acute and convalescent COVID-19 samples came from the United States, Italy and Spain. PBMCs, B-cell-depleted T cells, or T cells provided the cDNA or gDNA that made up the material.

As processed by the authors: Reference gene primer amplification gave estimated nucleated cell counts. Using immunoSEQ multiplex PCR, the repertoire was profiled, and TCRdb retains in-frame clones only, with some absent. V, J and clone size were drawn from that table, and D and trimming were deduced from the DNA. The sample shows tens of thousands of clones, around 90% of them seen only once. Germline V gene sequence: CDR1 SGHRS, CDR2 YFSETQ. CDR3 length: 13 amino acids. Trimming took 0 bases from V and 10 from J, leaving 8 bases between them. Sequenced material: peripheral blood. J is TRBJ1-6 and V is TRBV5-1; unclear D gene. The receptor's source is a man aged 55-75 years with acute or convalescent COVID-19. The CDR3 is CASSLVLTSPLHF. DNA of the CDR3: TGCGCCAGCAGCTTGGTCCTTACATCACCCCTCCACTTT. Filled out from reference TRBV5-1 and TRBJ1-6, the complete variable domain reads KAGVTQTPRYLIKTRGQQVTLSCSPISGHRSVSWYQQTPGQGLQFLFEYFSETQRNKGNFPGRFSGRQFSNSRSEMNVSTLELGDSALYLCASSLVLTSPLHFGNGTRLTVT.